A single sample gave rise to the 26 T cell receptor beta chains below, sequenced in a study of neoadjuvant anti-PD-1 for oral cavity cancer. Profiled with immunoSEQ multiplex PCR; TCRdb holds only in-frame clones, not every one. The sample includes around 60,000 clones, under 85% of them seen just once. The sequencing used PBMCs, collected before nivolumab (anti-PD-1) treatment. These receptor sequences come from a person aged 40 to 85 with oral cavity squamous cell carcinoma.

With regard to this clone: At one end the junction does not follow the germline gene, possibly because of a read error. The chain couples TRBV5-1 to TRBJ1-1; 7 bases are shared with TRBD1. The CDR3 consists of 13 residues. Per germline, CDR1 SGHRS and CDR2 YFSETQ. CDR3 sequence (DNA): TGCGCCAGCAGCCAAGGGACAGACCAAAGGCATCTCTTT. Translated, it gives CASSQGTDQRHLF. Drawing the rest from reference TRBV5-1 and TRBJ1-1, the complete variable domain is KAGVTQTPRYLIKTRGQQVTLSCSPISGHRSVSWYQQTPGQGLQFLFEYFSETQRNKGNFPGRFSGRQFSNSRSEMNVSTLELGDSALYLCASSQGTDQRHLFGQGTRLTVV.

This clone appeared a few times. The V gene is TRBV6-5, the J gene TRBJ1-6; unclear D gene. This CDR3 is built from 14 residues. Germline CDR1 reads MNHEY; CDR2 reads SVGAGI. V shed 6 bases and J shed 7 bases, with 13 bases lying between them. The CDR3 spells CASRGTEVNSPLHF. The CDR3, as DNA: TGTGCCAGCAGGGGTACTGAGGTGAATTCACCCCTCCACTTT.

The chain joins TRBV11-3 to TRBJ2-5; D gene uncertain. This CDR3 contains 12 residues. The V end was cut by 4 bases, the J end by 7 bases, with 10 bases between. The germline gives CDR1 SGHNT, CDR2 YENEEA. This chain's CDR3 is CASSSSAATQYF. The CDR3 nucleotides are TGTGCCAGCAGCTCTTCGGCCGCGACCCAGTACTTC.

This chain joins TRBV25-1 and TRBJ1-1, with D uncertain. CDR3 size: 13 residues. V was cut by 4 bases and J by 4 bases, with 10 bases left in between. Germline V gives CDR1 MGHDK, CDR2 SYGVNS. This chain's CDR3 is CASSGASSTEAFF. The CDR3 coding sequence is TGTGCCAGCAGTGGGGCGTCCAGCACTGAAGCTTTCTTT. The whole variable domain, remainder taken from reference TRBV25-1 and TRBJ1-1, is EADIYQTPRYLVIGTGKKITLECSQTMGHDKMYWYQQDPGMELHLIHYSYGVNSTEKGDLSSESTVSRIRTEHFPLTLESARPSHTSQYLCASSGASSTEAFFGQGTRLTVV.

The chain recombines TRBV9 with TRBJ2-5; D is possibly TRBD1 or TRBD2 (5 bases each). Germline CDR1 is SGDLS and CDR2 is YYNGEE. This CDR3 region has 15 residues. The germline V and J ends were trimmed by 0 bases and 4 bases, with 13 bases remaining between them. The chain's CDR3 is CASSVEGRGGETQYF. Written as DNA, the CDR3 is TGTGCCAGCAGCGTAGAAGGACGGGGCGGAGAGACCCAGTACTTC.

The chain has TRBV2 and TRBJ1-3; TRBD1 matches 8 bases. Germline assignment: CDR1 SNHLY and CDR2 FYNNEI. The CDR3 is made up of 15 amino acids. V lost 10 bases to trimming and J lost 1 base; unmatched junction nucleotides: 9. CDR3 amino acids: CAIGDRSGSGNTIYF. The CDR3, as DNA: TGTGCCATAGGGGACAGGTCGGGATCTGGAAACACCATATATTTT.

The CDR3 sequence is CASKLAGAIEQFF. CDR3 bases: TGTGCCAGTAAGCTAGCGGGAGCAATTGAGCAGTTCTTC. The chain employs TRBV19 and TRBJ2-1; 10 nucleotides agree with TRBD2. V lost 7 bases to trimming and J lost 9 bases; unmatched junction nucleotides: 6. The length of the CDR3 is 13 residues. Per germline, CDR1 LNHDA and CDR2 SQIVND (reference sequence).

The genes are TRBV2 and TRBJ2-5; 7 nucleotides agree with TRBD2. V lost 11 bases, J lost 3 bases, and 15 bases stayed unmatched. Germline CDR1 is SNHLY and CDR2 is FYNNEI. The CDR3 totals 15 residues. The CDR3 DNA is TGTGCCCAGCGGGGCGGATCCCTGGGGGAAGAGACCCAGTACTTC. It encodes CAQRGGSLGEETQYF.

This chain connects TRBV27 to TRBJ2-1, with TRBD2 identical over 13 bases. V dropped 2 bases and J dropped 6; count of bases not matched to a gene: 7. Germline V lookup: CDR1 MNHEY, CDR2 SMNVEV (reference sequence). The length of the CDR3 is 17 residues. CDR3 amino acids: CASSLLGLAGAINEQFF. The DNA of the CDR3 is TGTGCCAGCAGTTTACTCGGACTAGCGGGAGCTATCAATGAGCAGTTCTTC.

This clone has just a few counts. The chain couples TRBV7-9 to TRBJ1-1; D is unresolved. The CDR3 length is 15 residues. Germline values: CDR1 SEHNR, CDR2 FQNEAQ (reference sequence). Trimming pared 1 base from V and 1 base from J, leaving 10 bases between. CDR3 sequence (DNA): TGTGCCAGCAGCTTAGGCAGGTCCTCGAACACTGAAGCTTTCTTT. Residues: CASSLGRSSNTEAFF.

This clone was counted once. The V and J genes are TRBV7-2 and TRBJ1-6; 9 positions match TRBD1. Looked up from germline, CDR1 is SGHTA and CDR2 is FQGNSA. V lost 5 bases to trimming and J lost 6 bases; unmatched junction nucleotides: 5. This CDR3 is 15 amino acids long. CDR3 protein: CASSPVGQGNSPLHF. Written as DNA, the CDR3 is TGTGCCAGCAGCCCCGTGGGACAGGGTAATTCACCCCTCCACTTT.

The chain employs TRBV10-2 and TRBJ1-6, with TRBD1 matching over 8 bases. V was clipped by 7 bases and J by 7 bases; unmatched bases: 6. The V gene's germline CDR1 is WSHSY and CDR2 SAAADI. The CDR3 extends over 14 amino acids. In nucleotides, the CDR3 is TGCGCCAGCACTCCGAGGACAGGGAATTCACCCCTCCACTTT. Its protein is CASTPRTGNSPLHF.

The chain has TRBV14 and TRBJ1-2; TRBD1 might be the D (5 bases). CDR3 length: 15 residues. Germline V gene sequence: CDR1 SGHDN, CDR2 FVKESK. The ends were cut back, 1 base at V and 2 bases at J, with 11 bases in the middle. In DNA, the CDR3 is TGTGCCAGCAGCCAAGGAAAGGGGAAGAACTATGGCTACACCTTC. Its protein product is CASSQGKGKNYGYTF. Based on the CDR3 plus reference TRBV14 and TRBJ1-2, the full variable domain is EAGVTQFPSHSVIEKGQTVTLRCDPISGHDNLYWYRRVMGKEIKFLLHFVKESKQDESGMPNNRFLAERTGGTYSTLKVQPAELEDSGVYFCASSQGKGKNYGYTFGSGTRLTVV.

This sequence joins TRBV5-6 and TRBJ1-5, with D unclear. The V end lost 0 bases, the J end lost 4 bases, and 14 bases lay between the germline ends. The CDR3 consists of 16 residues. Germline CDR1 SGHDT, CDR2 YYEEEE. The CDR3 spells CASSLAGGPQNQPQHF. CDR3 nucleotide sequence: TGTGCCAGCAGCTTGGCCGGAGGACCTCAAAATCAGCCCCAGCATTTT.

The CDR3: CAIQGPNSPLHF. The CDR3 bases are TGTGCCATCCAGGGCCCTAATTCACCCCTCCACTTT. The chain couples TRBV7-3 to TRBJ1-6; a possible D gene is TRBD1 (5 bases). In germline, CDR1 is SGHTA, CDR2 FQGTGA. This CDR3 region has 12 residues. Trimming removed 10 bases at V and 6 bases at J, with 10 bases between.

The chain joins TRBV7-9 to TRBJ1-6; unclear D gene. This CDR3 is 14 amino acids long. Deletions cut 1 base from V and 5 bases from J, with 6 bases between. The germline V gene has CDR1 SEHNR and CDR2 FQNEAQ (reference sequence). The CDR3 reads CASSLGQNNSPLHF. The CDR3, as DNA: TGTGCCAGCAGCTTAGGTCAGAATAATTCACCCCTCCACTTT.

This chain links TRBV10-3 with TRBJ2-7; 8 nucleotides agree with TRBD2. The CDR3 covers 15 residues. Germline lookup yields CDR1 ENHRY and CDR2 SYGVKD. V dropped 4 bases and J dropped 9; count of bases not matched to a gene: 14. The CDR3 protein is CAISGTSLRERGQYF. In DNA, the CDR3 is TGTGCCATCAGTGGGACTAGCCTCCGAGAAAGGGGGCAGTACTTC.

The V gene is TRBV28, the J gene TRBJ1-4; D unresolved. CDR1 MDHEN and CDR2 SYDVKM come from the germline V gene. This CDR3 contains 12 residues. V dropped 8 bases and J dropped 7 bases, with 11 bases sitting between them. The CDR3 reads CASGRGTEKLFF. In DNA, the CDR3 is TGTGCCAGCGGACGGGGTACTGAAAAACTGTTTTTT.

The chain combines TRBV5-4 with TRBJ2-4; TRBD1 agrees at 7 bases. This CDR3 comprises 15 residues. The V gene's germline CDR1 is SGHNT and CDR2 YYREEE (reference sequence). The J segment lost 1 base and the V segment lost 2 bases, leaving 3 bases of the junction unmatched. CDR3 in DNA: TGTGCCAGCAGCTTAAACAGGGGCGCCAAAAACATTCAGTACTTC. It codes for CASSLNRGAKNIQYF.

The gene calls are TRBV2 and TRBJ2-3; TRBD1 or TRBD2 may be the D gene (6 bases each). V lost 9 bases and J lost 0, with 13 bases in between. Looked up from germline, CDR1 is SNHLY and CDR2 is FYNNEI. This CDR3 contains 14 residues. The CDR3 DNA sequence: TGTGCCAGTGGAAGGGGGGCCAGCACAGATACGCAGTATTTT. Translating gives CASGRGASTDTQYF.

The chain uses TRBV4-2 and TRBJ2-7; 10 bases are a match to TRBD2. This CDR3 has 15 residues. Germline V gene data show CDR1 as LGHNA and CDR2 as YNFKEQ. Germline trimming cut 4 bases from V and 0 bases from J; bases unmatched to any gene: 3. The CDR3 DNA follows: TGTGCCAGCAGCCCGCTAGCGGGGGTCTCCTACGAGCAGTACTTC. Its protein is CASSPLAGVSYEQYF.

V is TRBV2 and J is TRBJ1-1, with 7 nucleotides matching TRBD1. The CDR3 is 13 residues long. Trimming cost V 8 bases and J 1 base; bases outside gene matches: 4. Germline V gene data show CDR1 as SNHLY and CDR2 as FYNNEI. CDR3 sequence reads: CASLDRRNTEAFF. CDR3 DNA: TGTGCCAGCTTGGACAGGAGGAACACTGAAGCTTTCTTT.

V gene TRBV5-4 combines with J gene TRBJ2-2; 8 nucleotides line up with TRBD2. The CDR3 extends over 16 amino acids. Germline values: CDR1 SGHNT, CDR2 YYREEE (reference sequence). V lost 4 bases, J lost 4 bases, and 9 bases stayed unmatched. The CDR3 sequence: CASSTVPGTSTGELFF. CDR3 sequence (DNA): TGTGCCAGCAGCACCGTTCCAGGGACTAGCACCGGGGAGCTGTTTTTT.

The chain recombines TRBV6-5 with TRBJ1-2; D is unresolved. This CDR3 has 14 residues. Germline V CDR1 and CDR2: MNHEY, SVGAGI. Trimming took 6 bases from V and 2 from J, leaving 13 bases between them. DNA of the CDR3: TGTGCCAGCAGGACCCCGGGCAGCAACTATGGCTACACCTTC. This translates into CASRTPGSNYGYTF.

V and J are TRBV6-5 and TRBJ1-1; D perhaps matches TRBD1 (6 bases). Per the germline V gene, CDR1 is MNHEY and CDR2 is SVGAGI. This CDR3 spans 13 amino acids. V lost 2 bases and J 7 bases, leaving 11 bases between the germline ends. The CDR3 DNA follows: TGTGCCAGCAGTTACGGGGGCGGAGGTGAAGCTTTCTTT. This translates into CASSYGGGGEAFF.

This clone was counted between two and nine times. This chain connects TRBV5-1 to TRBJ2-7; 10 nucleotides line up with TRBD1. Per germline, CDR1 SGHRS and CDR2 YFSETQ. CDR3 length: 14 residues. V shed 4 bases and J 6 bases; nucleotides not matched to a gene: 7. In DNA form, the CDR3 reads TGCGCCAGCAGCCCTTCTCGGACAGGGGGCGAGCAGTACTTC. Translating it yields CASSPSRTGGEQYF.